Below are 2 T cell receptor beta chains sequenced from a single sample in a study of T-cell reconstitution after alpha-beta-depleted transplantation in children. Construction of the TCRbeta library involved unique molecular identifiers. TCRdb re-called the PCR reads with MiXCR, one entry per CDR3 protein. The sample lists a few hundred thousand distinct CDR3 sequences, about a tenth occurring once. The sequencing used PBMCs from the stem cell graft donor, collected from the stem cell graft. All receptors derive from a human donor who donated a stem cell graft to a child with acute lymphoblastic leukemia.

The J gene is TRBJ2-7, the V gene TRBV7-3; D possibly corresponds to TRBD2 (6 bases). CDR1 is SGHTA, CDR2 FQGTGA, per germline. The V and J ends lost 5 bases and 4 bases respectively, with 18 bases between them. The length of the CDR3 is 15 residues. The CDR3 reads CASSPSRDLFYEQYF. CDR3 in DNA: TGTGCCAGCAGCCCCAGCCGGGACTTGTTTTACGAGCAGTACTTC.

This clonotype was found a few times. This chain's CDR3 is CASSPILASESHEQYF. The DNA for the CDR3 is TGTGCCAGCAGCCCAATCCTAGCTAGCGAAAGTCACGAGCAGTACTTC. The chain has TRBV3-1 and TRBJ2-7, with D maybe TRBD2 (6 bases). Germline values: CDR1 LGHDT, CDR2 YNNKEL (reference sequence). The CDR3 covers 16 residues. The ends were cut back, 4 bases at V and 5 bases at J, with 21 bases in the middle.